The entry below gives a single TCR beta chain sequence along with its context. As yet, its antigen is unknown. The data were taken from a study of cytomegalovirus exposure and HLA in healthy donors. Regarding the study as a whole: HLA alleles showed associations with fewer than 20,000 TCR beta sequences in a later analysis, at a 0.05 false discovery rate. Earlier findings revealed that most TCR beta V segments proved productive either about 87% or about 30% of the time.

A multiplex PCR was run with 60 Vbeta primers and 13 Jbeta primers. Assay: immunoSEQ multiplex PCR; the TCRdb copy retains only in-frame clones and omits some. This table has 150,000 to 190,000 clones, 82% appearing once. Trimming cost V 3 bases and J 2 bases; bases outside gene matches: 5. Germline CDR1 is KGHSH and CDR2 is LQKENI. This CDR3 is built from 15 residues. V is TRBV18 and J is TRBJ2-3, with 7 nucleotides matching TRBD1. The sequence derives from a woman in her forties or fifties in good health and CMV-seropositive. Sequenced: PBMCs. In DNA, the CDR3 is TGTGCCAGCTCACCTAGCACAGGGGACACAGATACGCAGTATTTT. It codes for CASSPSTGDTDTQYF.